The 20 T cell receptor beta chains reported below all come from one sample, sequenced in a study of STAT5B mutations in CD4+ large granular lymphocyte leukemia. This table comes from immunoSEQ multiplex PCR, and its TCRdb copy is limited to in-frame clones, with some not included. The repertoire consists of roughly 32,000 clones, with around 72% occurring once and the leading ten covering 1.5% to 2%. The sample was CD4+ T cells from blood buffy coats. These receptors came from a human donor in good health.

There are a few counts of this clone. The chain links TRBV14 to TRBJ2-3; D may match TRBD1 or TRBD2 (5 bases each). The CDR3 is 17 amino acids. Trimming removed 2 bases from V and 0 bases from J, with 15 bases in between. Germline V lookup: CDR1 SGHDN, CDR2 FVKESK. The CDR3 DNA follows: TGTGCCAGCAGCCAAAAAAAGGGGACGGCGAGCACAGATACGCAGTATTTT. It translates to CASSQKKGTASTDTQYF.

The V gene is TRBV28, the J gene TRBJ1-2; TRBD1 matches at 9 bases. In germline, CDR1 is MDHEN, CDR2 SYDVKM. Trimming cost V 6 bases and J 7 bases; bases outside gene matches: 6. The CDR3 spans 13 residues. CDR3 protein: CASSSGQGGGYTF. The CDR3 DNA follows: TGTGCCAGCAGCTCGGGACAGGGAGGTGGCTACACCTTC.

V is TRBV9 and J is TRBJ1-4; 8 bases align to TRBD1. Per germline, CDR1 SGDLS and CDR2 YYNGEE. Losses at the gene ends were 3 bases for V and 3 bases for J; bases not matched to a gene: 4. The CDR3 runs 15 residues. The CDR3 here is CASSARTGPNEKLFF. CDR3 bases: TGTGCCAGCAGCGCCCGGACAGGGCCTAATGAAAAACTGTTTTTT.

This clone has more than one count but fewer than ten. This rearrangement joins TRBV2 to TRBJ1-2; D might be TRBD1 (5 bases). Germline V gene lookup returns CDR1 SNHLY and CDR2 FYNNEI. The CDR3 contains 13 residues. V gave up 8 bases and J gave up 4 bases, with 14 bases separating them. The CDR3 region has the DNA TGTGCCAGCGGGACGTCCCTTACCTATGGCTACACCTTC. Translating gives CASGTSLTYGYTF.

This sequence joins TRBV4-2 and TRBJ1-4; D not certain. The CDR3 totals 17 residues. V was shortened by 6 bases and J by 0 bases, with 17 bases between the two germline ends. Germline values: CDR1 LGHNA, CDR2 YNFKEQ. This CDR3 reads CASSEPWTSATNEKLFF. The DNA of the CDR3 is TGTGCCAGCAGTGAACCTTGGACCTCGGCAACTAATGAAAAACTGTTTTTT.

This chain uses TRBV27 with TRBJ1-6, with D possibly being TRBD1 (6 bases). CDR1 and CDR2 (germline): MNHEY, SMNVEV (reference sequence). V shed 6 bases and J shed 10 bases, with 22 bases lying between them. The CDR3 consists of 16 residues. CDR3 nucleotides: TGTGCCAGCAGATCCTCGGGGGGGCGGTTCGGGTCACCCCTCCACTTT. Translating gives CASRSSGGRFGSPLHF.

There are a few counts of this clone. J is TRBJ2-7 and V is TRBV10-3; 8 bases align to TRBD1. The CDR3 is 14 residues long. Germline V CDR1 and CDR2: ENHRY, SYGVKD. J gave up 4 bases and V 9 bases, and 11 bases lay outside the gene matches. CDR3 bases: TGTGCCATGGGCGACGGGACAGGAGTATACGAGCAGTACTTC. Translation: CAMGDGTGVYEQYF.

The rearrangement uses TRBV10-3 and TRBJ1-4; D might be TRBD1 (5 bases). The ends were cut back, 8 bases at V and 0 bases at J, with 7 bases in the middle. The CDR3 runs 13 residues. The V gene's germline CDR1 is ENHRY and CDR2 SYGVKD. As DNA, the CDR3 is TGTGCCATCGGGGGACCAACTAATGAAAAACTGTTTTTT. It codes for CAIGGPTNEKLFF.

This clone has just one count. The chain joins TRBV5-4 to TRBJ1-2; 7 nucleotides align to TRBD1. Germline-derived CDR1 and CDR2 are SGHNT and YYREEE (reference sequence). The CDR3 runs to 14 residues. The V and J ends lost 4 bases and 2 bases, in that order; junction bases with no gene match: 5. The CDR3 nucleotides are TGTGCCAGCAGCCCAGAAGGGGGCAACTATGGCTACACCTTC. This sequence encodes CASSPEGGNYGYTF.

The chain carries TRBV9 and TRBJ2-3; possibly TRBD2 for D (5 bases). The V gene lost 0 bases and the J gene lost 2 bases, with 10 bases spanning the gap. The CDR3 length is 15 residues. The germline gives CDR1 SGDLS, CDR2 YYNGEE. CDR3 sequence reads: CASSVEKGATDTQYF. CDR3 bases: TGTGCCAGCAGCGTAGAGAAGGGAGCCACAGATACGCAGTATTTT.

This CDR3 is CASSERRGQGGEQYF. CDR3 bases: TGTGCCAGCAGTGAAAGAAGGGGACAGGGAGGCGAGCAGTACTTC. V is TRBV6-1 and J is TRBJ2-7; 9 bases match TRBD1. Germline CDR1 and CDR2: MNHNS and SASEGT. This CDR3 region has 15 residues. The junction had 8 bases not matched to a gene; V was cut back by 2 bases and J by 6 bases.

The genes are TRBV19 and TRBJ2-1; D possibly matches TRBD1 or TRBD2 (5 bases each). The CDR3 has 15 amino acids. Germline V gene sequence: CDR1 LNHDA, CDR2 SQIVND (reference sequence). Between the trimmed V and J ends, which lost 6 bases and 7 bases, there was a span of 19 bases. The CDR3 here is CASRIDRGARNEQFF. The CDR3 DNA follows: TGTGCCAGTAGGATCGACAGAGGGGCGAGGAATGAGCAGTTCTTC.

The rearrangement joins TRBV19 to TRBJ1-2, with 8 bases identical to TRBD1. Germline CDR1 reads LNHDA; CDR2 reads SQIVND (reference sequence). The CDR3 runs 15 residues. With 3 bases clipped from V and 3 bases from J, the junction kept 6 bases outside the gene matches. The CDR3 spells CASSIPDRAHYGYTF. The DNA for the CDR3 is TGTGCCAGTAGTATCCCGGACAGGGCCCACTATGGCTACACCTTC. Based on the CDR3 plus reference TRBV19 and TRBJ1-2, the full variable domain is DGGITQSPKYLFRKEGQNVTLSCEQNLNHDAMYWYRQDPGQGLRLIYYSQIVNDFQKGDIAEGYSVSREKKESFPLTVTSAQKNPTAFYLCASSIPDRAHYGYTFGSGTRLTVV.

The chain is built from TRBV19 and TRBJ1-2; no clear D gene. The CDR3 sequence is 14 residues long. V shed 5 bases and J shed 2 bases, with 12 bases lying between them. The germline V gene has CDR1 LNHDA and CDR2 SQIVND (reference sequence). CDR3 amino acids: CASSPPYVNYGYTF. The CDR3, as DNA: TGTGCCAGTAGTCCCCCTTACGTCAACTATGGCTACACCTTC.

This clone is a singleton in its sample. The rearrangement uses TRBV29-1 and TRBJ1-5; D gene uncertain. This CDR3 comprises 13 residues. Per the germline V gene, CDR1 is SQVTM and CDR2 is ANQGSEA. Trimming took 4 bases from V and 3 from J, leaving 10 bases between them. In DNA, the CDR3 is TGCAGCGTTGTCCCTGGGCCCAATCAGCCCCAGCATTTT. As protein: CSVVPGPNQPQHF.

The J gene is TRBJ2-7, the V gene TRBV7-9; D possibly uses TRBD1 or TRBD2 (5 bases each). Deletions cut 4 bases from V and 3 bases from J, with 10 bases between. Germline lookup yields CDR1 SEHNR and CDR2 FQNEAQ (reference sequence). CDR3 length: 13 amino acids. CDR3 amino acids: CASSWDGYYEQYF. CDR3 nucleotides: TGTGCCAGCAGCTGGGACGGGTACTACGAGCAGTACTTC.

The rearrangement links TRBV27 to TRBJ2-3; D unresolved. Germline V CDR1 and CDR2: MNHEY, SMNVEV (reference sequence). V lost 6 bases and J lost 4, with 14 bases in between. This CDR3 is built from 14 residues. The CDR3 nucleotides read TGTGCCAGCAGGGTGTCTTTGGGCTCAGATACGCAGTATTTT. Protein sequence: CASRVSLGSDTQYF.

This clone was seen once. The chain carries TRBV10-3 and TRBJ1-1, with no clear D. The germline V and J ends were trimmed by 10 bases and 1 base, with 13 bases remaining between them. Germline CDR1 is ENHRY and CDR2 is SYGVKD. The CDR3 loop spans 13 amino acids. This chain's CDR3 is CATAFQPNTEAFF. The CDR3, as DNA: TGTGCCACCGCATTTCAGCCGAACACTGAAGCTTTCTTT.

This chain links TRBV21-1 with TRBJ2-7. TRBV21-1 counts as a pseudogene. The CDR3 extends over 13 amino acids. The CDR3: CASSKAITYEQYF. The CDR3 DNA sequence: TGTGCCAGCAGCAAAGCGATAACCTACGAGCAGTACTTC.

The chain links TRBV2 to TRBJ1-1; TRBD1 might be the D (6 bases). In germline, CDR1 is SNHLY, CDR2 FYNNEI. The CDR3 is 17 amino acids. Deletions cut 5 bases from V and 1 base from J, with 20 bases between. In DNA form, the CDR3 reads TGTGCCAGCAGTACCCAGCGAGACAGGACAAGGAACACTGAAGCTTTCTTT. Encoded protein: CASSTQRDRTRNTEAFF.